A selection of T cell receptor beta chains follows, all from one sample in a study of somatic mutations in cytotoxic T cells in rheumatoid arthritis. Generated by immunoSEQ multiplex PCR, the TCRdb table keeps only in-frame clones and is missing some. The sample includes more than 15,000 clones, around 80% of them seen just once. Sample: CD8+ T cells sorted from blood. Receptor source: an adult with rheumatoid arthritis. Each CDR3 is given with its conserved first and last residue. Each record gives: clone size, J gene, D gene, V gene, CDR3 protein, CDR3 DNA. D genes are given only for firm matches. The size of a clone is reported for some rows only, either as once, few or many, or as a class for expanded clones.

. TRBJ2-7 . TRBV4-1 CASSPTMGLGYEQYF TGCGCCAGCAGCCCAACAATGGGGCTGGGCTACGAGCAGTACTTC
. TRBJ2-4 . TRBV23-1 CAFLRPRRFKSKNIQYF TGCGCCTTTCTCCGCCCAAGGCGATTTAAATCCAAAAACATTCAGTACTTC
. TRBJ2-1 TRBD2 TRBV7-6 CASSWRAGGPGEQFF TGTGCCAGCAGTTGGAGAGCGGGAGGGCCTGGTGAGCAGTTCTTC
. TRBJ1-2 . TRBV10-3 CAISEFSGRGANYGYTF TGTGCCATCAGTGAGTTCAGCGGTAGGGGCGCAAACTATGGCTACACCTTC
. TRBJ1-5 . TRBV7-9 CASSSPLEIGNQPQHF TGTGCCAGCAGCTCCCCCCTTGAGATCGGGAATCAGCCCCAGCATTTT
. TRBJ1-2 TRBD1 TRBV12-5 CASGLDWTGDNYGYTF TGTGCTAGTGGTTTGGATTGGACAGGGGATAACTATGGCTACACCTTC
. TRBJ1-4 . TRBV11-2 CASSLRGIEKLFF TGTGCCAGCAGCTTACGGGGGATTGAAAAACTGTTTTTT
. TRBJ2-1 . TRBV27 CASSLSGLAMNEQFF TGTGCCAGCAGTTTATCGGGCCTAGCGATGAATGAGCAGTTCTTC
. TRBJ2-3 TRBD2 TRBV4-2 CASSPGALAGEDTQYF TGTGCCAGCAGCCCAGGGGCGCTAGCGGGGGAAGATACGCAGTATTTT
. TRBJ2-1 . TRBV5-6 CASSLVSVSSREQFF TGTGCCAGCAGTCTGGTCTCAGTAAGCAGTAGGGAGCAGTTCTTC
once TRBJ1-1 . TRBV7-9 CASSFSSHEAFF TGTGCCAGCAGCTTCAGCAGCCATGAAGCTTTCTTT
. TRBJ2-2 TRBD2 TRBV29-1 CSVAGLAGGSTGELFF TGCAGCGTTGCGGGACTAGCGGGGGGCAGCACCGGGGAGCTGTTTTTT
once TRBJ2-7 . TRBV2 CASTEGRISYEQYF TGTGCCAGCACCGAGGGGCGGATCTCCTACGAGCAGTACTTC